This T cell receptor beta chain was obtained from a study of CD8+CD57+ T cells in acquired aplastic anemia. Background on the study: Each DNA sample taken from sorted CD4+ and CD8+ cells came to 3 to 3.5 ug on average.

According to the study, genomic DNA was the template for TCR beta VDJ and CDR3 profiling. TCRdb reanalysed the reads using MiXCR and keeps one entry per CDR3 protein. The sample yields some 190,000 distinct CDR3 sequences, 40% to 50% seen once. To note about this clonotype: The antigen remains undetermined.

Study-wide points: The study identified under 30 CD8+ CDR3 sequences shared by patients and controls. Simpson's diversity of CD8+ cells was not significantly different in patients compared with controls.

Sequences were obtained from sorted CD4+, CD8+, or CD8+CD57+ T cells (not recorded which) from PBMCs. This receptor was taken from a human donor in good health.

The CDR3 is CASSPKDRGLTEAFF. The CDR3, as DNA: TGTGCCAGCAGCCCTAAGGACAGGGGGCTGACTGAAGCTTTCTTT. The gene calls are TRBV4-2 and TRBJ1-1; 11 bases map to TRBD1. The CDR3 sequence is 15 residues long. Germline CDR1 is LGHNA and CDR2 is YNFKEQ. V was clipped by 4 bases and J by 5 bases; unmatched bases: 6.